Shown below are 27 T cell receptor beta chains from a single sample sequenced in a study of Ad26.COV2.S vaccination and SARS-CoV-2 variants. Libraries were prepared by immunoSEQ multiplex PCR; TCRdb keeps only in-frame clonotypes and omits some of them. The sample yields about 410,000 clones, roughly nine tenths seen once. The treatment denotes: 15 to 20 received Ad26.COV2.S at low or high dose, single or two shots; roughly five received placebo; per-sample allocation not given. Following the first vaccine or placebo injection, samples were taken on day 63. The input for sequencing was peripheral blood, taken in a trial of Ad26.COV2.S vaccine versus placebo. All receptors derive from a person aged 18-60 years who received the Ad26.COV2.S COVID-19 vaccine or a placebo.

The chain employs TRBV5-4 and TRBJ2-7, with 10 bases aligning to TRBD1. V shed 0 bases and J 6 bases; nucleotides not matched to a gene: 3. CDR3 size: 14 residues. Germline V lookup: CDR1 SGHNT, CDR2 YYREEE (reference sequence). This CDR3 reads CASSLEGQGREQYF. CDR3 DNA sequence: TGTGCCAGCAGCTTGGAGGGACAGGGGCGCGAGCAGTACTTC.

With regard to this clone: Other DNA variants within this sample encode the same CDR3. The V call is TRBV7-6, the J call TRBJ2-5; D gene uncertain. Deletions cut 4 bases from V and 2 bases from J, with 2 bases between. This CDR3 contains 11 residues. Germline V gene sequence: CDR1 SGHVS, CDR2 FNYEAQ. CDR3 nucleotides: TGTGCCAGCAGCTCACAAGAGACCCAGTACTTC. Amino acids: CASSSQETQYF.

The chain recombines TRBV3-1 (or the pseudogene TRBV3-2) with TRBJ2-7, with 9 bases matching TRBD1. V lost 1 base and J lost 5; bases outside the gene matches: 12. The CDR3 spans 17 residues. Germline values: CDR1 LGHDT, CDR2 YNNKEL (reference sequence). CDR3 DNA: TGTGCCAGCAGCCAAGGGGGAGTTGGGACAGGGTTTAACGAGCAGTACTTC. Translated: CASSQGGVGTGFNEQYF.

The rearrangement joins TRBV29-1 to TRBJ2-5; 10 bases are a match to TRBD2. Germline CDR1 SQVTM, CDR2 ANQGSEA. The CDR3 extends over 18 amino acids. The V gene end was trimmed by 1 base and the J gene end by 4 bases; junction bases not matched to a gene: 15. Here the CDR3 reads CSVEGDFGELAGPETQYF. DNA for the CDR3: TGCAGCGTTGAAGGAGATTTCGGTGAACTAGCGGGACCAGAGACCCAGTACTTC. The full variable domain, its missing parts supplied by reference TRBV29-1 and TRBJ2-5, is SAVISQKPSRDICQRGTSLTIQCQVDSQVTMMFWYRQQPGQSLTLIATANQGSEATYESGFVIDKFPISRPNLTFSTLTVSNMSPEDSSIYLCSVEGDFGELAGPETQYFGPGTRLLVL.

J is TRBJ2-4 and V is TRBV3-1 (or the pseudogene TRBV3-2), with TRBD1 identical over 11 bases. With 1 base clipped from V and 7 bases from J, the junction kept 0 bases outside the gene matches. The CDR3 contains 14 residues. CDR1 and CDR2 (germline): LGHDT, YNNKEL (reference sequence). The chain's CDR3 is CASSQGDRGNIQYF. In DNA, the CDR3 is TGTGCCAGCAGCCAAGGGGACAGGGGGAACATTCAGTACTTC.

The V and J genes are TRBV6-1 and TRBJ1-2; possibly TRBD1 for D (6 bases). Trimming took 1 base from V and 3 from J, leaving 18 bases between them. The CDR3 sequence is 17 residues long. Germline CDR1 is MNHNS and CDR2 is SASEGT. Here the CDR3 DNA reads TGTGCCAGCAGTGAAGTAACACAGGGCCTGGCTGACTATGGCTACACCTTC. It codes for CASSEVTQGLADYGYTF.

This clone was counted a single time. The V gene is TRBV9, the J gene TRBJ1-4, with 9 bases that match TRBD1. Germline values: CDR1 SGDLS, CDR2 YYNGEE. The CDR3 runs to 13 residues. The V gene end was trimmed by 3 bases and the J gene end by 10 bases; junction bases not matched to a gene: 4. The CDR3 is CASSGTGAPKLFF. The CDR3 nucleotides are TGTGCCAGCAGCGGGACAGGGGCCCCAAAACTGTTTTTT.

V usage is TRBV27 and J usage is TRBJ2-1; TRBD2 is a possible D gene (5 bases). The V end was cut by 5 bases, the J end by 2 bases, with 10 bases between. The germline gives CDR1 MNHEY, CDR2 SMNVEV (reference sequence). The CDR3 runs to 14 residues. The CDR3, as DNA: TGTGCCAGCAGTCTGGACTCAACCTACAATGAGCAGTTCTTC. The encoded protein is CASSLDSTYNEQFF.

Written as DNA, the CDR3 is TGCAGCGTTCTTGGACAGTCCTACGAGCAGTACTTC. It encodes CSVLGQSYEQYF. The chain is built from TRBV29-1 and TRBJ2-7; D might be TRBD1 (6 bases). Germline values: CDR1 SQVTM, CDR2 ANQGSEA. This CDR3 has 12 amino acids. Deletions cut 5 bases from V and 1 base from J, with 9 bases between.

The V and J genes are TRBV3-1 (or the pseudogene TRBV3-2) and TRBJ2-5; 9 bases align to TRBD2. The CDR3 consists of 16 residues. CDR1 is LGHDT and CDR2 is YNNKEL in the germline V gene (reference sequence). The ends lost 5 bases at V and 5 bases at J; junction bases unmatched: 12. CDR3 amino acids: CASSSQPGLAFETQYF. In DNA form, the CDR3 reads TGTGCCAGCAGCTCCCAGCCGGGACTAGCTTTCGAGACCCAGTACTTC.

In DNA form, the CDR3 reads TGTGCCAGTGACACGGCCCAGGGACCCACAGATACGCAGTATTTT. Translating gives CASDTAQGPTDTQYF. The rearrangement links TRBV19 to TRBJ2-3; D could derive from TRBD1 or TRBD2 (5 bases each). CDR1 is LNHDA and CDR2 is SQIVND in the germline V gene (reference sequence). The CDR3 runs to 15 residues. V lost 8 bases to trimming and J lost 2 bases, with 17 bases between them.

The V and J genes are TRBV2 and TRBJ1-3; D is undetermined. This CDR3 comprises 16 residues. Germline values: CDR1 SNHLY, CDR2 FYNNEI. Trimming shortened V by 4 bases and J by 8 bases, and 21 bases separated the two germline ends. The CDR3 protein is CASSGTTDLGRDTIYF. The DNA of the CDR3 is TGTGCCAGCAGTGGGACCACGGATCTGGGCCGGGACACCATATATTTT.

The chain is built from TRBV27 and TRBJ2-2; D is possibly TRBD1 (5 bases). V was clipped by 5 bases and J by 1 base, with 11 bases between them. Germline CDR1 and CDR2: MNHEY and SMNVEV (reference sequence). CDR3 length equals 15 residues. The CDR3 nucleotides read TGTGCCAGCAGTACCTGGGGCGGGAACACCGGGGAGCTGTTTTTT. This codes for CASSTWGGNTGELFF.

This chain uses TRBV4-1 with TRBJ2-5; D ambiguous. CDR1 and CDR2 (germline): MGHRA, YSYEKL. Deletions cut 3 bases from V and 2 bases from J, with 7 bases between. The CDR3 is 13 residues long. The CDR3 loop is CASSHIGQETQYF. CDR3 nucleotide sequence: TGCGCCAGCAGCCACATAGGGCAAGAGACCCAGTACTTC.

Regarding this clone: The identical CDR3 is also encoded by other nucleotide sequences in the sample. This chain links TRBV5-6 with TRBJ2-3; D is ambiguous. Trimming removed 1 base at V and 1 base at J, with 4 bases between. CDR1 is SGHDT, CDR2 YYEEEE, per germline. The CDR3 contains 13 residues. CDR3: CASSLRGTDTQYF. CDR3 in DNA: TGTGCCAGCAGCTTGAGGGGCACAGATACGCAGTATTTT.

The chain recombines TRBV6-6 with TRBJ1-1, with 7 bases identical to TRBD1. The ends lost 7 bases at V and 9 bases at J; junction bases unmatched: 11. The CDR3 is made up of 13 amino acids. Germline V gene lookup returns CDR1 MNHNY and CDR2 SVGAGI (reference sequence). CDR3 sequence: CASTQTGSTKAFF. The CDR3 DNA reads as TGTGCCAGCACTCAGACAGGGTCCACAAAAGCTTTCTTT.

The chain links TRBV11-2 to TRBJ2-1, with a possible D match to TRBD1 (5 bases). CDR1 SGHAT and CDR2 FQNNGV come from the germline V gene. This CDR3 comprises 15 residues. Trimming stripped 4 bases from V and 7 bases from J, with 17 bases between. The CDR3 region has the DNA TGTGCCAGCAGCTCTATCCGGGCCAAGGGGAATGAGCAGTTCTTC. Its translation is CASSSIRAKGNEQFF.

The CDR3: CSVADSNQPQHF. CDR3 nucleotides: TGCAGCGTTGCAGATAGCAATCAGCCCCAGCATTTT. The chain combines TRBV29-1 with TRBJ1-5; D is ambiguous. This CDR3 contains 12 residues. Trimming stripped 4 bases from V and 0 bases from J, with 4 bases between. Germline V gives CDR1 SQVTM, CDR2 ANQGSEA.

This chain uses TRBV7-9 with TRBJ1-3, with a tentative D call TRBD1 (6 bases). Germline loops: CDR1 SEHNR, CDR2 FQNEAQ (reference sequence). Trimming removed 5 bases at V and 2 bases at J, with 13 bases between. This CDR3 contains 15 residues. The CDR3 region has the DNA TGTGCCAGCAGCCTTAGCGAGGGGGCTGGAAACACCATATATTTT. This codes for CASSLSEGAGNTIYF.

Worth noting for this clone: The sample holds other DNA sequences that translate to the same CDR3. The chain couples TRBV11-2 to TRBJ2-7, with D possibly being TRBD1 (6 bases). Per germline, CDR1 SGHAT and CDR2 FQNNGV. V lost 5 bases, J lost 3 bases, and 8 bases lay in between. CDR3 length: 12 amino acids. CDR3 DNA sequence: TGTGCCAGCAGCCCACAGGGCTACGAGCAGTACTTC. This sequence encodes CASSPQGYEQYF.

This clone was counted once. The chain uses TRBV11-2 and TRBJ2-5; TRBD2 might be the D (6 bases). The CDR3 totals 13 residues. Germline CDR1 is SGHAT and CDR2 is FQNNGV. With 5 bases removed from V and 9 bases from J, the gap between germline ends came to 16 bases. The CDR3 here is CASSQGLRWAQYF. The CDR3 nucleotides read TGTGCCAGCAGCCAGGGACTGCGGTGGGCCCAGTACTTC.

This chain connects TRBV6-2 or TRBV6-3 to TRBJ2-2; 9 bases are a match to TRBD1. Germline CDR1 MNHEY, CDR2 SVGEGT. V dropped 2 bases and J dropped 6; count of bases not matched to a gene: 4. The CDR3 consists of 15 residues. In DNA form, the CDR3 reads TGTGCCAGCAGTTACGGACAGGGGTCTGCCGGGGAGCTGTTTTTT. Amino acid sequence: CASSYGQGSAGELFF.

The chain joins TRBV30 to TRBJ1-6; D gene ambiguous. With 3 bases removed from V and 4 bases from J, the gap between germline ends came to 7 bases. CDR1 GTSNPN and CDR2 SVGIG come from the germline V gene (reference sequence). This CDR3 is 13 amino acids long. CDR3 sequence reads: CAWRPGYNSPLHF. As DNA, the CDR3 is TGTGCCTGGAGACCGGGGTATAATTCACCCCTCCACTTT.

A few counts support this clone. The chain employs TRBV19 and TRBJ1-6; possible D gene TRBD1, 6 bases. Trimming shortened V by 6 bases and J by 10 bases, and 13 bases separated the two germline ends. CDR1 and CDR2 (germline): LNHDA, SQIVND (reference sequence). CDR3 length equals 13 residues. CDR3 bases: TGTGCCAGTAGGACCCCGGGGGCATCACCCCTCCACTTT. Its protein is CASRTPGASPLHF.

The genes are TRBV21-1 and TRBJ1-2; the D segment call TRBD1 is taken from the table without a DNA check. TRBV21-1 is classified as a pseudogene. The CDR3 runs 16 residues. CDR3 nucleotide sequence: TGTGCCAGCAGCAAAGAAAACAGGGGGCTGAACTATGGCTACACCTTC. Amino acid sequence: CASSKENRGLNYGYTF.

The gene calls are TRBV5-1 and TRBJ1-4, with 11 positions matching TRBD1. This CDR3 contains 18 residues. Germline V gives CDR1 SGHRS, CDR2 YFSETQ. Trimming at V came to 0 bases and at J to 8 bases, leaving 12 bases not matched to a gene. CDR3 in DNA: TGCGCCAGCAGCTTGGCCCCGGACAGGGGGCTGGGTGGGGAAAAACTGTTTTTT. This codes for CASSLAPDRGLGGEKLFF.

V gene TRBV19 combines with J gene TRBJ1-1; D remains unclear. The V gene's germline CDR1 is LNHDA and CDR2 SQIVND (reference sequence). The CDR3 runs 14 residues. The V end lost 1 base, the J end lost 2 bases, and 8 bases lay between the germline ends. CDR3 amino acids: CASSIGDGNTEAFF. CDR3 in DNA: TGTGCCAGTAGTATAGGCGACGGTAACACTGAAGCTTTCTTT.